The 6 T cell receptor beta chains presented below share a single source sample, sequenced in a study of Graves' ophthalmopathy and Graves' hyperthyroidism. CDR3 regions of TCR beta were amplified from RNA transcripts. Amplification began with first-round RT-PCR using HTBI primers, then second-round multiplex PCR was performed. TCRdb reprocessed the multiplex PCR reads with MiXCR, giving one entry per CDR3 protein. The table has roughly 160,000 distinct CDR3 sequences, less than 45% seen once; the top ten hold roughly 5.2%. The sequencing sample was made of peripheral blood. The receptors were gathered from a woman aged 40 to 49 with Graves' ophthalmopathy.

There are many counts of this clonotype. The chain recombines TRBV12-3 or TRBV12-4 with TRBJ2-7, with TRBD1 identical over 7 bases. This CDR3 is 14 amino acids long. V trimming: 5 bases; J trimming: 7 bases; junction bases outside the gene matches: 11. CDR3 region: CASSIPGQVLEQYF. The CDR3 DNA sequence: TGTGCCAGCAGTATTCCCGGACAGGTTTTAGAGCAGTACTTC.

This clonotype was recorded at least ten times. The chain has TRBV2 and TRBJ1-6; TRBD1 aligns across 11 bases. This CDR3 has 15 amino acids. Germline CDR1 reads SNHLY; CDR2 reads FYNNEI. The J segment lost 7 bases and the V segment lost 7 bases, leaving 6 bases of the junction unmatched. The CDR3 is CASIPGTGGNSPLHF. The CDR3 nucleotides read TGTGCCAGCATACCAGGGACAGGGGGGAATTCACCCCTCCACTTT.

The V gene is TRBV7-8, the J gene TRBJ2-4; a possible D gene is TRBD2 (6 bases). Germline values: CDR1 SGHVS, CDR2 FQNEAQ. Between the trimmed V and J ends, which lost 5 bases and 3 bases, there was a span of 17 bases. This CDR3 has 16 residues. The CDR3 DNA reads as TGTGCCAGCAGCCCACCAGGAGGGGTGGGCAAAAACATTCAGTACTTC. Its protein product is CASSPPGGVGKNIQYF.

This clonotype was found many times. DNA for the CDR3: TGTGCCAGCAGTGACGGCGCGGGACCTATCTTGCAGTACTTC. The encoded protein is CASSDGAGPILQYF. The V gene is TRBV6-1, the J gene TRBJ2-7; TRBD2 might be the D (6 bases). The germline V and J ends were trimmed by 3 bases and 9 bases, with 18 bases remaining between them. Germline V CDR1 and CDR2: MNHNS, SASEGT. This CDR3 contains 14 residues.

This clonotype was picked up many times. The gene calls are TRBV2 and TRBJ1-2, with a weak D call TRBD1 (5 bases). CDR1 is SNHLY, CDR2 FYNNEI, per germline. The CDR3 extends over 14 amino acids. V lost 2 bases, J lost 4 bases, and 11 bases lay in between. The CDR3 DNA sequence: TGTGCCAGCAGTGAACAAGAGACAGCCTATGGCTACACCTTC. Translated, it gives CASSEQETAYGYTF.

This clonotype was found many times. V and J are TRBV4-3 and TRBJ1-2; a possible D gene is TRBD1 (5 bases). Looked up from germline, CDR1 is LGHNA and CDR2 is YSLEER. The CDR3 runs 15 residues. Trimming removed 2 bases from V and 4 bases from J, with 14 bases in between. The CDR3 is CASSQWQGGGYGYTF. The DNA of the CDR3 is TGCGCCAGCAGCCAATGGCAGGGAGGTGGCTATGGCTACACCTTC.